Listed below are T cell receptor beta chains from one sample, sequenced in a study of brain T cells in children with intractable seizures. The repertoire was sequenced with immunoSEQ multiplex PCR; TCRdb's copy has only in-frame clones and lacks some. This sample yields 340,000 or so clones, of which about 93% are seen a single time; 5% to 7% belongs to the top ten. The sequences come from peripheral blood, collected less than 6 months after surgery. These receptors were collected from a boy under two years old with tuberous sclerosis and intractable seizures. Both conserved end residues are part of each CDR3. The D gene is left open where the match is weak. The size field is filled for only some rows; it gives once, few, many or a size class.

v_gene: TRBV20-1
j_gene: TRBJ2-5
abundance: -
d_gene: TRBD2
CDR3aa: CSASLALAGGGETQYF
CDR3nt: TGCAGTGCTAGTTTGGCACTAGCGGGGGGTGGAGAGACCCAGTACTTC

v_gene: TRBV7-2
j_gene: TRBJ2-1
abundance: -
d_gene: TRBD2
CDR3aa: CASSSRTGTSGLGEQFF
CDR3nt: TGTGCCAGCAGCTCCCGAACCGGGACTAGCGGCCTCGGTGAGCAGTTCTTC

v_gene: TRBV2
j_gene: TRBJ1-2
abundance: -
d_gene: TRBD1
CDR3aa: CATVLSTGPYFNYGYTF
CDR3nt: TGTGCCACCGTACTTTCGACAGGGCCGTATTTTAACTATGGCTACACCTTC

v_gene: TRBV4-1
j_gene: TRBJ1-2
abundance: -
d_gene: TRBD1
CDR3aa: CASSQITRGYNGYTF
CDR3nt: TGCGCCAGCAGCCAAATCACCAGGGGGTACAATGGCTACACCTTC

v_gene: TRBV7-9
j_gene: TRBJ1-2
abundance: -
d_gene: -
CDR3aa: CASSLEAINYGYTF
CDR3nt: TGTGCCAGCAGCTTAGAGGCTATTAACTATGGCTACACCTTC

v_gene: TRBV5-5
j_gene: TRBJ2-3
abundance: -
d_gene: TRBD1
CDR3aa: CASSLGQGSTDTQYF
CDR3nt: TGTGCCAGCAGCTTGGGACAGGGGTCCACAGATACGCAGTATTTT

v_gene: TRBV27
j_gene: TRBJ2-2
abundance: once
d_gene: TRBD2
CDR3aa: CASTIGKELAGETGELFF
CDR3nt: TGTGCCAGCACTATCGGGAAGGAACTAGCGGGAGAGACCGGGGAGCTGTTTTTT

v_gene: TRBV12-3/TRBV12-4
j_gene: TRBJ2-7
abundance: -
d_gene: -
CDR3aa: CASSLVLEDEQYF
CDR3nt: TGTGCCAGCAGTTTAGTATTAGAGGACGAGCAGTACTTC

v_gene: TRBV13
j_gene: TRBJ2-5
abundance: -
d_gene: TRBD2
CDR3aa: CASSFGLAAQGTQYF
CDR3nt: TGTGCCAGCAGTTTCGGACTAGCGGCACAAGGGACCCAGTACTTC

v_gene: TRBV6-5
j_gene: TRBJ1-2
abundance: few
d_gene: -
CDR3aa: CASSYSKAGDYGYTF
CDR3nt: TGTGCCAGCAGTTACTCGAAGGCAGGGGACTATGGCTACACCTTC

v_gene: TRBV6-5
j_gene: TRBJ1-1
abundance: few
d_gene: TRBD1
CDR3aa: CASSTRTGGTEAFF
CDR3nt: TGTGCCAGCAGTACGAGAACAGGGGGCACTGAAGCTTTCTTT

v_gene: TRBV7-8
j_gene: TRBJ1-2
abundance: -
d_gene: -
CDR3aa: CASSPDGYTF
CDR3nt: TGTGCCAGCAGCCCAGATGGCTACACCTTC

v_gene: TRBV6-5
j_gene: TRBJ2-7
abundance: -
d_gene: -
CDR3aa: CASKKPEAPYEQYF
CDR3nt: TGTGCCAGCAAAAAACCGGAGGCTCCCTACGAGCAGTACTTC

v_gene: TRBV7-2
j_gene: TRBJ1-2
abundance: -
d_gene: TRBD1
CDR3aa: CASSLTGESYGYTF
CDR3nt: TGTGCCAGCAGCTTGACAGGGGAGAGCTATGGCTACACCTTC

v_gene: TRBV9
j_gene: TRBJ1-2
abundance: -
d_gene: -
CDR3aa: CASIFIRGHGYTF
CDR3nt: TGTGCCAGCATTTTTATCAGAGGTCATGGCTACACCTTC

v_gene: TRBV7-9
j_gene: TRBJ1-3
abundance: -
d_gene: -
CDR3aa: CASSFVRDTGNTIYF
CDR3nt: TGTGCCAGCAGCTTCGTTCGCGACACGGGAAACACCATATATTTT

v_gene: TRBV7-3
j_gene: TRBJ2-7
abundance: once
d_gene: TRBD2
CDR3aa: CASSLAGGPYEQYF
CDR3nt: TGTGCCAGCAGCCTAGCGGGGGGGCCCTACGAGCAGTACTTC

v_gene: TRBV1
j_gene: TRBJ1-5
abundance: -
d_gene: -
CDR3aa: CTSSTPEGGGGQPQHF
CDR3nt: TGCACCAGCAGCACGCCCGAAGGAGGGGGAGGTCAGCCCCAGCATTTT

v_gene: TRBV3-1/TRBV3-2
j_gene: TRBJ2-5
abundance: -
d_gene: TRBD2
CDR3aa: CASSQQAGSVAETQYF
CDR3nt: TGTGCCAGCAGCCAGCAAGCGGGATCGGTCGCAGAGACCCAGTACTTC

v_gene: TRBV6-5
j_gene: TRBJ1-1
abundance: -
d_gene: -
CDR3aa: CASSYIGGERAFF
CDR3nt: TGTGCCAGCAGTTACATCGGCGGGGAACGAGCTTTCTTT

v_gene: TRBV28
j_gene: TRBJ2-5
abundance: once
d_gene: -
CDR3aa: CASRLGETQYF
CDR3nt: TGTGCCAGCAGACTTGGAGAGACCCAGTACTTC

v_gene: TRBV13
j_gene: TRBJ2-7
abundance: -
d_gene: TRBD2
CDR3aa: CASSYSGNSYEQYF
CDR3nt: TGTGCCAGCAGCTACAGCGGGAACTCCTACGAGCAGTACTTC

v_gene: TRBV29-1
j_gene: TRBJ1-2
abundance: -
d_gene: TRBD1
CDR3aa: CSVRDSYGYTF
CDR3nt: TGCAGCGTCCGGGACAGCTATGGCTACACCTTC

v_gene: TRBV27
j_gene: TRBJ1-2
abundance: -
d_gene: -
CDR3aa: CASSLTQGYGYTF
CDR3nt: TGTGCCAGCAGTTTAACCCAGGGGTATGGCTACACCTTC

v_gene: TRBV7-9
j_gene: TRBJ2-7
abundance: -
d_gene: TRBD2
CDR3aa: CASSYGGGVRSYEQYF
CDR3nt: TGTGCCAGCAGCTATGGGGGAGGGGTGAGGTCCTACGAGCAGTACTTC

v_gene: TRBV6-6
j_gene: TRBJ1-2
abundance: once
d_gene: TRBD1
CDR3aa: CASSYGQGANYGYTF
CDR3nt: TGTGCCAGCAGTTACGGACAGGGAGCCAACTATGGCTACACCTTC

v_gene: TRBV28
j_gene: TRBJ1-1
abundance: once
d_gene: -
CDR3aa: CASSATGIGTEAFF
CDR3nt: TGTGCCAGCAGTGCAACAGGGATCGGCACTGAAGCTTTCTTT

v_gene: TRBV12-3/TRBV12-4
j_gene: TRBJ1-1
abundance: -
d_gene: -
CDR3aa: CASSNYGEAFF
CDR3nt: TGTGCCAGCAGCAATTACGGTGAAGCTTTCTTT

v_gene: TRBV6-5
j_gene: TRBJ1-1
abundance: -
d_gene: -
CDR3aa: CASGRWRDMNTEAFF
CDR3nt: TGTGCCAGCGGTAGGTGGAGAGACATGAACACTGAAGCTTTCTTT

v_gene: TRBV5-6
j_gene: TRBJ1-2
abundance: -
d_gene: -
CDR3aa: CASSLRGRDYGYTF
CDR3nt: TGTGCCAGCAGCTTGCGGGGGAGGGACTATGGCTACACCTTC

v_gene: TRBV30
j_gene: TRBJ2-6
abundance: -
d_gene: -
CDR3aa: CAWSGVSGANVLTF
CDR3nt: TGTGCCTGGAGTGGGGTCTCTGGGGCCAACGTCCTGACTTTC

v_gene: TRBV27
j_gene: TRBJ1-4
abundance: -
d_gene: -
CDR3aa: CASSLRTATGEKLFF
CDR3nt: TGTGCCAGCAGTTTAAGGACAGCCACTGGTGAAAAACTGTTTTTT

v_gene: TRBV28
j_gene: TRBJ2-5
abundance: -
d_gene: -
CDR3aa: CASSLKPVWDWAQETQYF
CDR3nt: TGTGCCAGCAGTTTAAAGCCCGTCTGGGATTGGGCACAAGAGACCCAGTACTTC

v_gene: TRBV19
j_gene: TRBJ2-7
abundance: -
d_gene: TRBD2
CDR3aa: CASSISGTSEEQYF
CDR3nt: TGTGCCAGTAGTATCTCAGGGACTAGCGAGGAGCAGTACTTC

v_gene: TRBV6-2/TRBV6-3
j_gene: TRBJ2-2
abundance: -
d_gene: -
CDR3aa: CASSLQGARNTGELFF
CDR3nt: TGTGCCAGCAGCCTCCAGGGAGCACGTAACACCGGGGAGCTGTTTTTT